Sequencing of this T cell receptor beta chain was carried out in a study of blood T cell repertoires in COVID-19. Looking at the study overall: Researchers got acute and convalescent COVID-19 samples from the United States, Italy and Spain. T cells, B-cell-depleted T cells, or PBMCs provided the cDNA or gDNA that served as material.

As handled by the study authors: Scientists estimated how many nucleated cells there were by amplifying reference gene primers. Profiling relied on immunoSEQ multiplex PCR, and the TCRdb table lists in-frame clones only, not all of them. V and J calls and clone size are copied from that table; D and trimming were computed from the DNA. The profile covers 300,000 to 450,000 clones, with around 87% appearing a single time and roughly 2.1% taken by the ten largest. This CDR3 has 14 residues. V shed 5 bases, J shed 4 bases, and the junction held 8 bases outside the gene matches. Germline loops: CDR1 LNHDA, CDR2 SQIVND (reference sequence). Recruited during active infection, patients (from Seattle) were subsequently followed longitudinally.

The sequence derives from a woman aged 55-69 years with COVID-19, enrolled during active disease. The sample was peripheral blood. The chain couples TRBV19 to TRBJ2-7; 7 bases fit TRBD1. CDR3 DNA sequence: TGTGCCAGTAGTCCGCGGACAGGTTGGTACGAGCAGTACTTC. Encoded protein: CASSPRTGWYEQYF.